Following are 19 T cell receptor beta chains from one sample sequenced in a study of CD8 T cells in ankylosing spondylitis. Study results and limitations: Seemingly characteristic of ankylosing spondylitis blood was a TCR beta motif consisting of about 8 highly homologous variants.

No antigen has been assigned to these receptors. Using its own MiXCR run on the 5' RACE reads, TCRdb lists one record per CDR3 protein. The data show about 420,000 distinct CDR3 sequences, with more than 20% seen just once and about a sixth held by the top ten. Sequencing used blood, either unsorted or a sorted T cell fraction (not recorded which). All receptors derive from a male donor with ankylosing spondylitis.

This clonotype has at least ten counts. The chain is built from TRBV4-2 and TRBJ2-3, with D unresolved. Trimming shortened V by 0 bases and J by 2 bases, and 9 bases separated the two germline ends. From germline, CDR1 is LGHNA and CDR2 YNFKEQ. The CDR3 extends over 15 amino acids. CDR3 nucleotide sequence: TGTGCCAGCAGCCAAGATCGACGCATCACAGATACGCAGTATTTT. Amino acid sequence: CASSQDRRITDTQYF.

The chain joins TRBV20-1 to TRBJ2-5; possible D gene TRBD1, 5 bases. CDR3 length: 14 amino acids. Per germline, CDR1 DFQATT and CDR2 SNEGSKA (reference sequence). V was shortened by 3 bases and J by 2 bases, with 13 bases between the two germline ends. The CDR3 here is CSASLDTRQETQYF. CDR3 coding DNA: TGCAGTGCTAGTCTGGACACTCGACAAGAGACCCAGTACTTC.

The chain combines TRBV6-1 with TRBJ1-2; D is possibly TRBD1 (5 bases). This CDR3 has 14 amino acids. Germline values: CDR1 MNHNS, CDR2 SASEGT. V was clipped by 5 bases and J by 5 bases, with 15 bases between them. The CDR3 region is CASSRGTDSYGYTF. DNA of the CDR3: TGTGCCAGCAGTCGGGGGACGGACTCGTATGGCTACACCTTC.

V usage is TRBV28 and J usage is TRBJ1-1; D may be TRBD1 (6 bases). The germline V gene has CDR1 MDHEN and CDR2 SYDVKM. V was clipped by 6 bases and J by 1 base, with 18 bases between them. The CDR3 extends over 16 amino acids. DNA for the CDR3: TGTGCCAGCAGGATAGGCTCGGGGGCCTGGAACACTGAAGCTTTCTTT. This translates into CASRIGSGAWNTEAFF.

V usage is TRBV11-2 and J usage is TRBJ2-1; D is unclear. Germline V gene lookup returns CDR1 SGHAT and CDR2 FQNNGV. V lost 6 bases and J lost 9, with 12 bases in between. This CDR3 has 12 residues. CDR3 bases: TGTGCCAGCAGATTCACAGCCAGTGAGCAGTTCTTC. Protein sequence: CASRFTASEQFF.

This clonotype was picked up a small number of times. The rearrangement uses TRBV20-1 and TRBJ2-3; 7 bases map to TRBD1. Trimming removed 4 bases from V and 1 base from J; junction bases left unmatched: 8. There are 15 residues in the CDR3. The germline gives CDR1 DFQATT, CDR2 SNEGSKA (reference sequence). The CDR3 nucleotides are TGCAGTGCTATCCTACGACAGGGCCGCACAGATACGCAGTATTTT. Protein: CSAILRQGRTDTQYF.

This rearrangement joins TRBV28 to TRBJ1-1, with a tentative D call TRBD1 (5 bases). The CDR3 has 12 amino acids. The germline gives CDR1 MDHEN, CDR2 SYDVKM. Trimming stripped 6 bases from V and 0 bases from J, with 5 bases between. Here the CDR3 reads CASRQVNTEAFF. The CDR3 DNA is TGTGCCAGCAGACAGGTGAACACTGAAGCTTTCTTT.

This clonotype has more than one count but fewer than ten. The chain couples TRBV30 to TRBJ1-1; D possibly corresponds to TRBD1 (6 bases). There are 14 residues in the CDR3. The ends were cut back, 0 bases at V and 4 bases at J, with 12 bases in the middle. The germline gives CDR1 GTSNPN, CDR2 SVGIG (reference sequence). In DNA, the CDR3 is TGTGCCTGGAGTGTATGGGGGGCGGGCACTGAAGCTTTCTTT. Its protein is CAWSVWGAGTEAFF.

This chain uses TRBV20-1 with TRBJ1-1; 9 nucleotides match TRBD1. V trimming: 3 bases; J trimming: 0 bases; junction bases outside the gene matches: 2. This CDR3 is 14 amino acids long. CDR1 and CDR2 (germline): DFQATT, SNEGSKA (reference sequence). The CDR3 coding sequence is TGCAGTGCTAGTGGGACAGGGATGAACACTGAAGCTTTCTTT. Protein sequence: CSASGTGMNTEAFF.

This rearrangement joins TRBV28 to TRBJ2-1; TRBD2 agrees at 12 bases. Trimming cost V 6 bases and J 2 bases; bases outside gene matches: 5. The CDR3 is 16 amino acids. Looked up from germline, CDR1 is MDHEN and CDR2 is SYDVKM. The CDR3 protein is CASRTTSGSPYNEQFF. The CDR3 nucleotides read TGTGCCAGCAGAACGACTAGCGGGAGTCCCTACAATGAGCAGTTCTTC.

The genes are TRBV20-1 and TRBJ2-1; 10 bases match TRBD2. This CDR3 has 14 residues. From germline, CDR1 is DFQATT and CDR2 SNEGSKA (reference sequence). V lost 4 bases to trimming and J lost 1 base; unmatched junction nucleotides: 1. The CDR3 region is CSAISGRSYNEQFF. As DNA, the CDR3 is TGCAGTGCTATTAGCGGGAGGTCCTACAATGAGCAGTTCTTC.

This clonotype was recorded a few times. The gene calls are TRBV7-3 and TRBJ1-2, with D hard to call. The V end lost 3 bases, the J end lost 4 bases, and 9 bases lay between the germline ends. The germline gives CDR1 SGHTA, CDR2 FQGTGA. This CDR3 region has 13 residues. The CDR3 DNA reads as TGTGCCAGCAGCTTTGACGGAGCCTATGGCTACACCTTC. This translates into CASSFDGAYGYTF.

This clonotype was detected many times. CDR3 in amino acids: CASSPLANEQFF. The CDR3 region has the DNA TGTGCCAGCAGCCCACTGGCAAATGAGCAGTTCTTC. The chain links TRBV7-9 to TRBJ2-1; D call uncertain. Germline CDR1 and CDR2: SEHNR and FQNEAQ (reference sequence). V was pared by 5 bases and J by 7 bases, with 9 bases between. The CDR3 has 12 residues.

This clonotype was counted only a few times. The rearrangement joins TRBV5-5 to TRBJ2-5; no clear D. CDR1 is SGHKS, CDR2 YYEKEE, per germline (reference sequence). The CDR3 length is 14 residues. The V and J ends lost 0 bases and 7 bases respectively, with 13 bases between them. The CDR3 DNA sequence: TGTGCCAGCAGCTTGGCGATCAACCCAGGGACCCAGTACTTC. Its protein is CASSLAINPGTQYF.

This clonotype was detected only a few times. V usage is TRBV3-1 and J usage is TRBJ2-7, with 9 bases identical to TRBD2. Germline trimming cut 1 base from V and 4 bases from J; bases unmatched to any gene: 8. Germline loops: CDR1 LGHDT, CDR2 YNNKEL (reference sequence). The CDR3 extends over 16 amino acids. The CDR3 loop is CASSQGPSGRIYEQYF. The CDR3 bases are TGTGCCAGCAGCCAAGGGCCCAGCGGGAGGATTTACGAGCAGTACTTC.

The chain recombines TRBV20-1 with TRBJ1-3; D gene uncertain. V was cut by 7 bases and J by 0 bases, with 10 bases left in between. Per germline, CDR1 DFQATT and CDR2 SNEGSKA (reference sequence). This CDR3 is 13 amino acids long. The CDR3 bases are TGCAGTGTTTCGACTGACTCTGGAAACACCATATATTTT. This sequence encodes CSVSTDSGNTIYF.

This clonotype was recorded a few times. V gene TRBV9 combines with J gene TRBJ2-5; 10 nucleotides match TRBD1. The CDR3 covers 16 residues. Germline-derived CDR1 and CDR2 are SGDLS and YYNGEE. Trimming removed 3 bases from V and 4 bases from J; junction bases left unmatched: 9. The CDR3 DNA sequence: TGTGCCAGCAGCGGGAGACAGGGGGCGCAGGGAGAGACCCAGTACTTC. This encodes CASSGRQGAQGETQYF.

Only a few counts were recorded for this clonotype. CDR3 in amino acids: CSASPPGQGFGGYTF. CDR3 nucleotide sequence: TGCAGTGCTAGTCCTCCGGGACAGGGGTTTGGTGGCTACACCTTC. This chain connects TRBV20-1 to TRBJ1-2; 10 positions match TRBD1. V was clipped by 3 bases and J by 7 bases; unmatched bases: 11. CDR1 and CDR2 (germline): DFQATT, SNEGSKA (reference sequence). This CDR3 has 15 amino acids.

This clonotype was seen many times. This chain uses TRBV6-1 with TRBJ1-1; D is perhaps TRBD1 (5 bases). The CDR3 sequence is 16 residues long. The ends were cut back, 5 bases at V and 2 bases at J, with 18 bases in the middle. Germline V gene sequence: CDR1 MNHNS, CDR2 SASEGT. CDR3 coding DNA: TGTGCCAGCAGTCTCTTCCCCGGGGGATATAACACTGAAGCTTTCTTT. Residues: CASSLFPGGYNTEAFF.